This TCR beta chain was found in a study of blood T cell repertoires in COVID-19. Study at large: Collection of acute and convalescent COVID-19 samples took place in the United States, Italy and Spain. In each case, the material was cDNA or gDNA derived from T cells, B-cell-depleted T cells, or PBMCs.

Trimming took 8 bases from V and 4 from J; bases not matched to a gene: 13. Germline CDR1 and CDR2: SEHNR and FQNEAQ (reference sequence). CDR3 length: 16 amino acids. Only one count was recorded for this clone. Under the authors' procedure: Estimation of nucleated cell counts was performed using reference gene primer amplification. Repertoires were generated with immunoSEQ multiplex PCR, while TCRdb's copy carries only in-frame clones and drops some. V, J and clone size reflect that table, while D and trimming were determined from the DNA. The sample holds about 160,000 clones, about nine tenths seen once.

This receptor was obtained from a man younger than 40 with COVID-19, enrolled during active disease. Material for sequencing was peripheral blood. The V and J genes are TRBV7-9 and TRBJ2-2; 7 bases match TRBD1. The CDR3 DNA follows: TGTGCCAGCCCGACTGGAGGCAGGGGGAGCACCGGGGAGCTGTTTTTT. Encoded protein: CASPTGGRGSTGELFF.